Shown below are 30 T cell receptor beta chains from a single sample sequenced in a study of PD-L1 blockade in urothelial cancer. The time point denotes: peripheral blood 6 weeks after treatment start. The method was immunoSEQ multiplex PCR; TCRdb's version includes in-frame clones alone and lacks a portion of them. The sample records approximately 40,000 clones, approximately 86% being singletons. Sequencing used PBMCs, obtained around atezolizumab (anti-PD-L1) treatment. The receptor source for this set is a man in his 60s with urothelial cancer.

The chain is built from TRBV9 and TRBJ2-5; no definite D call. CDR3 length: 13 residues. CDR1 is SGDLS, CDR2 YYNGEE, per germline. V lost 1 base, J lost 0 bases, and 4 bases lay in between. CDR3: CASSVRDQETQYF. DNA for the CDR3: TGTGCCAGCAGCGTACGGGACCAAGAGACCCAGTACTTC.

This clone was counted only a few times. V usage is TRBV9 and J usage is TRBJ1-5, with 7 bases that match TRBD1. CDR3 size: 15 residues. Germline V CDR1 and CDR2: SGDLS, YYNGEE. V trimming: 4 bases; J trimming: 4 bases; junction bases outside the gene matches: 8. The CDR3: CASSPGTVPNQPQHF. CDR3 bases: TGTGCCAGCAGCCCCGGGACAGTCCCAAATCAGCCCCAGCATTTT.

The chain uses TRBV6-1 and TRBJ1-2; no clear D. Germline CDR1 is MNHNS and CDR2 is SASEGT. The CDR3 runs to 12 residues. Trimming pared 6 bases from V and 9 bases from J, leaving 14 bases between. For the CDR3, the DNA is TGTGCCAGCAGCGAAAGCGGGTCCAGCTACACCTTC. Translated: CASSESGSSYTF.

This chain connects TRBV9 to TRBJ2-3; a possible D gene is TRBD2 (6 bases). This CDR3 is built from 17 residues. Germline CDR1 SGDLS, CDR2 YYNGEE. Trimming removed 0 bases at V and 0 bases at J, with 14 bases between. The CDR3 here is CASSVAGSRGSTDTQYF. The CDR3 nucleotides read TGTGCCAGCAGCGTAGCGGGTAGTCGGGGGAGCACAGATACGCAGTATTTT.

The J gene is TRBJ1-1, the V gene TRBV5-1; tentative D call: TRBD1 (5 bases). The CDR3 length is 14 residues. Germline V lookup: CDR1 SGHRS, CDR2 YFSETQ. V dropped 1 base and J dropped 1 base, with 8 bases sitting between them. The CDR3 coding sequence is TGCGCCAGCAGCTTGTGGGGGGAGAACACTGAAGCTTTCTTT. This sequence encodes CASSLWGENTEAFF.

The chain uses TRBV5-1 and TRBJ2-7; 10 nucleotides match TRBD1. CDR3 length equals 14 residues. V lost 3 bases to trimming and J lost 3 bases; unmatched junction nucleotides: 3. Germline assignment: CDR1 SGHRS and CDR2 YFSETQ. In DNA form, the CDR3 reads TGCGCCAGCAGCTCCCGGACAGGGGGCTACGAGCAGTACTTC. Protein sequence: CASSSRTGGYEQYF. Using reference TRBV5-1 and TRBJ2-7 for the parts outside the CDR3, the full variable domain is KAGVTQTPRYLIKTRGQQVTLSCSPISGHRSVSWYQQTPGQGLQFLFEYFSETQRNKGNFPGRFSGRQFSNSRSEMNVSTLELGDSALYLCASSSRTGGYEQYFGPGTRLTVT.

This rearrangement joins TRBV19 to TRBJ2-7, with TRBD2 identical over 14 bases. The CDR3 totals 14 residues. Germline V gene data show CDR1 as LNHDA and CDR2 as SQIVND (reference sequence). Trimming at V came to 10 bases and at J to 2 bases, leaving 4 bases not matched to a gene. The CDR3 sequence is CATQTSGRAYEQYF. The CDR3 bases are TGTGCCACCCAGACTAGCGGGAGGGCCTACGAGCAGTACTTC.

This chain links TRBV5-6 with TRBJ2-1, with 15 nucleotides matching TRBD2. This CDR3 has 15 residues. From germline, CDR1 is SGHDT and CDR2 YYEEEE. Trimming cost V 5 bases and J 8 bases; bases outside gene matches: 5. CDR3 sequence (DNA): TGTGCCAGCAGTTACGGACTAGCGGGAGGGGATGAGCAGTTCTTC. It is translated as CASSYGLAGGDEQFF.

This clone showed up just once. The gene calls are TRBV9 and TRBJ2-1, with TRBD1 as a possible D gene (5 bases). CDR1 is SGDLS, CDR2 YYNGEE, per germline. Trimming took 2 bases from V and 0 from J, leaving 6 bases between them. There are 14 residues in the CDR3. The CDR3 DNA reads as TGTGCCAGCAGCGTGGACAACTCCTACAATGAGCAGTTCTTC. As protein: CASSVDNSYNEQFF.

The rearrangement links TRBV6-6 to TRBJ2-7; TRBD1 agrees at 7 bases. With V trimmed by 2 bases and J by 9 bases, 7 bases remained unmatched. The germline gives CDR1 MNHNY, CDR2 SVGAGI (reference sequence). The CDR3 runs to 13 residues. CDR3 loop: CASSYPGQTWQYF. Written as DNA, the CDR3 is TGTGCCAGCAGTTACCCGGGACAGACGTGGCAGTACTTC.

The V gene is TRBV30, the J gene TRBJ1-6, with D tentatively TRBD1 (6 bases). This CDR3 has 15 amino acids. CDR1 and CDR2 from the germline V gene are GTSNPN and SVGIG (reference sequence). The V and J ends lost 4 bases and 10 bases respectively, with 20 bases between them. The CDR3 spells CAWTGGGTTGSPLHF. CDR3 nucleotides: TGTGCCTGGACCGGGGGGGGGACAACGGGCTCACCCCTCCACTTT.

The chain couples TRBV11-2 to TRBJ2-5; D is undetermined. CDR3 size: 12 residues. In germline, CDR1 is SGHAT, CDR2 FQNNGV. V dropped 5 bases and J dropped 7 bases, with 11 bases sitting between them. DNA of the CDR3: TGTGCCAGCAGCAGCCCCACTGGGACCCAGTACTTC. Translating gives CASSSPTGTQYF.

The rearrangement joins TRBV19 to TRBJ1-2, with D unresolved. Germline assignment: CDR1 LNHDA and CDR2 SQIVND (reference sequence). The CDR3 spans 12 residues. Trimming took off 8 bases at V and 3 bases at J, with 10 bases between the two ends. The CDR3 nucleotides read TGTGCCAGTTTCGACGGGTACTATGGCTACACCTTC. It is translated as CASFDGYYGYTF.

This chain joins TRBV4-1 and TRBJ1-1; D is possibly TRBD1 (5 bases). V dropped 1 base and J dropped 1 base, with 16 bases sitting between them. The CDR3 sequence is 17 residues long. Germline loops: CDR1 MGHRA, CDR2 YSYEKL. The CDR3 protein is CASSQGLGADPNTEAFF. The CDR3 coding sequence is TGCGCCAGCAGCCAAGGTTTAGGGGCGGACCCGAACACTGAAGCTTTCTTT.

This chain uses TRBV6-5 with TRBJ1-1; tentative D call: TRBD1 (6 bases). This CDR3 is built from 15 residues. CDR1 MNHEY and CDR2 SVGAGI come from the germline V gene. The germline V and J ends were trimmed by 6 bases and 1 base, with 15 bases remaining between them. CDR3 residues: CASSPRQAQNTEAFF. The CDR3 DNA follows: TGTGCCAGCAGCCCAAGACAGGCCCAGAACACTGAAGCTTTCTTT.

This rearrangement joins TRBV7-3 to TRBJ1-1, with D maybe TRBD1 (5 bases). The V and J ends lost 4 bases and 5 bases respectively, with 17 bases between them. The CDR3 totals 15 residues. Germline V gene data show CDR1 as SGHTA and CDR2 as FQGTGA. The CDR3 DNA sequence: TGTGCCAGCAGCTCCAGGGCCCCGGGGGGAACTGAAGCTTTCTTT. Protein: CASSSRAPGGTEAFF.

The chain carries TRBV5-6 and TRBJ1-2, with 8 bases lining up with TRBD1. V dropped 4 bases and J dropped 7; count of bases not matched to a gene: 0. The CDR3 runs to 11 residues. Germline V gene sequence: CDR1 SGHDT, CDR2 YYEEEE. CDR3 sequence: CASSDRGGYTF. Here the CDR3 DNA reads TGTGCCAGCAGCGACAGGGGTGGCTACACCTTC.

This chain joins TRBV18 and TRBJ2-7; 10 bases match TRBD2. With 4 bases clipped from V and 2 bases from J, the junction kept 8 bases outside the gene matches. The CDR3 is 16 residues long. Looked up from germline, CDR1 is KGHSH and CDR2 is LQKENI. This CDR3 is CASSQGASGGAYEQYF. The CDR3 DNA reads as TGTGCCAGCTCACAAGGGGCTAGCGGGGGAGCCTACGAGCAGTACTTC.

The CDR3 coding sequence is TGTGCCAGCAGTGGCTCTAGCGGGAGGGTGGAGACCCAGTACTTC. Translation gives CASSGSSGRVETQYF. This chain joins TRBV6-1 and TRBJ2-5; 12 bases align to TRBD2. The germline CDR1 and CDR2 sequences are MNHNS and SASEGT. V shed 4 bases, J shed 5 bases, and the junction held 5 bases outside the gene matches. This CDR3 contains 15 residues.

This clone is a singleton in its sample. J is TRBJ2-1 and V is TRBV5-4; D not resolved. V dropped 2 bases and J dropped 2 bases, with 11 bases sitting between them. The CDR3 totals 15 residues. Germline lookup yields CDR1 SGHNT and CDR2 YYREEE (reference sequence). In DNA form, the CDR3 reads TGTGCCAGCAGCTTTGGGCAAACCGCCTACAATGAGCAGTTCTTC. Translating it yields CASSFGQTAYNEQFF.

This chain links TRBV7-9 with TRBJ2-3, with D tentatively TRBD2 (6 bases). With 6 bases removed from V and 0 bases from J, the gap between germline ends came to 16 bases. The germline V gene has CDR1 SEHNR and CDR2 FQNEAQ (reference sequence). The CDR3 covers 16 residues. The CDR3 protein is CASSPLAVTSTDTQYF. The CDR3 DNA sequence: TGTGCCAGCAGTCCACTAGCAGTGACTAGCACAGATACGCAGTATTTT.

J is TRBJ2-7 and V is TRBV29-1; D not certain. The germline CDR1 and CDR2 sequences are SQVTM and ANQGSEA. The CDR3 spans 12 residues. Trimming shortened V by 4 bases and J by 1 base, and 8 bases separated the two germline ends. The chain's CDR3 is CSVVPSSYEQYF. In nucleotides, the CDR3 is TGCAGCGTTGTTCCTTCGTCCTACGAGCAGTACTTC.

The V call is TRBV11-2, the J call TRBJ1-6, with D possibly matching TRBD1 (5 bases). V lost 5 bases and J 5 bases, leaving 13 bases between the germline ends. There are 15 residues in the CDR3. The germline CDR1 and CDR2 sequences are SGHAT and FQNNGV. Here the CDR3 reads CASSARQLDNSPLHF. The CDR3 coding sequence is TGTGCCAGCAGCGCACGACAGCTAGATAATTCACCCCTCCACTTT. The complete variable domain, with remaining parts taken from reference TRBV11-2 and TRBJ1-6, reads EAGVAQSPRYKIIEKRQSVAFWCNPISGHATLYWYQQILGQGPKLLIQFQNNGVVDDSQLPKDRFSAERLKGVDSTLKIQPAKLEDSAVYLCASSARQLDNSPLHFGNGTRLTVT.

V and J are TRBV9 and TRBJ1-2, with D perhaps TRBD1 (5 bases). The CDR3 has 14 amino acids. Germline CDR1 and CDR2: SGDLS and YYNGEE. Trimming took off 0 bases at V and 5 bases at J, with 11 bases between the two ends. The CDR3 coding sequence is TGTGCCAGCAGCGTAGCTTCTGCAGGGTATGGCTACACCTTC. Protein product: CASSVASAGYGYTF.

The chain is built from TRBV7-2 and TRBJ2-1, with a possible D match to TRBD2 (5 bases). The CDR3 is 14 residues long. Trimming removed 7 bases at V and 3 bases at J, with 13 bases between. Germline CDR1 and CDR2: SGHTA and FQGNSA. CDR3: CASTTREFYNEQFF. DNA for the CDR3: TGTGCCAGCACCACGAGGGAATTCTACAATGAGCAGTTCTTC.

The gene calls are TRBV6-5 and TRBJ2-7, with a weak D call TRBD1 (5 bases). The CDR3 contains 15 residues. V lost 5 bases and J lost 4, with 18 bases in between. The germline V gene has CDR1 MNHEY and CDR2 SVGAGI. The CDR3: CASSHRPQGLYEQYF. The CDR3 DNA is TGTGCCAGCAGTCACAGGCCCCAGGGTTTATACGAGCAGTACTTC.

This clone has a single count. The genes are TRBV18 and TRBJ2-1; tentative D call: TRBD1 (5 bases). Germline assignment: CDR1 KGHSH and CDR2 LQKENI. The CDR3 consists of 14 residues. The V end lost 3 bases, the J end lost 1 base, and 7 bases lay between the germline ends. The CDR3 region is CASSPGRSYNEQFF. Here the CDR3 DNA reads TGTGCCAGCTCACCGGGGCGGTCCTACAATGAGCAGTTCTTC.

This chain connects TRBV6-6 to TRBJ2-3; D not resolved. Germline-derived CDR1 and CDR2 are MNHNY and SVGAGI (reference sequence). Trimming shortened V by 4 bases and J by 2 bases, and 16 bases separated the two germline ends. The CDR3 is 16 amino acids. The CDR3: CASSSVEWSLTDTQYF. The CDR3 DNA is TGTGCCAGCAGTTCCGTGGAGTGGTCCCTCACAGATACGCAGTATTTT.

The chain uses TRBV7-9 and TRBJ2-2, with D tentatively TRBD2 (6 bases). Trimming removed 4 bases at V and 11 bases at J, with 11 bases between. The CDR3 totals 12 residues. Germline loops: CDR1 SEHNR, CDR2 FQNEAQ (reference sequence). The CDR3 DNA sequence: TGTGCCAGCAGCTCCCCCGGGGGAGAGCTGTTTTTT. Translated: CASSSPGGELFF.

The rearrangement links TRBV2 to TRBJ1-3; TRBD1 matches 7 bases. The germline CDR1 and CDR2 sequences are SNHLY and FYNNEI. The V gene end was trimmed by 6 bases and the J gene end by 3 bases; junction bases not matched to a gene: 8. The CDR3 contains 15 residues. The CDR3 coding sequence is TGTGCCAGCAGCCCGGGAGGGGGCATTGGAAACACCATATATTTT. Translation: CASSPGGGIGNTIYF.